A selection of T cell receptor beta chains follows, all from one sample in a study of cytomegalovirus exposure and HLA in healthy donors. The method was immunoSEQ multiplex PCR; TCRdb's version includes in-frame clones alone and lacks a portion of them. Its clone listing holds approximately 140,000 clones. Material: PBMCs. The receptors were sampled from a middle-aged man in good health and CMV-seronegative. The CDR3 runs from the conserved cysteine through the conserved F or W. The order of the fields is V gene, D gene, J gene, CDR3 DNA, CDR3 protein. D genes are given only for firm matches.

TRBV9,.,TRBJ2-1,TGTGCCAGCACCCGTGGAGGGGGGGCCAACAATGAGCAGTTCTTC,CASTRGGGANNEQFF
TRBV20-1,.,TRBJ2-3,TGCAGTGCGCCTCCCCGGGATACGCAGTATTTT,CSAPPRDTQYF
TRBV28,TRBD1,TRBJ2-7,TGTGCCAGCATTCGACAGGGGGCTCTCCTTGAGCAGTACTTC,CASIRQGALLEQYF
TRBV29-1,.,TRBJ1-3,TGCAGCGTTGAGCACAAGGGAAACACCATATATTTT,CSVEHKGNTIYF
TRBV25-1,.,TRBJ2-1,TGTGCCAGCAGTGGGCAGGGGAAAGGGGACAATGAGCAGTTCTTC,CASSGQGKGDNEQFF
TRBV19,TRBD1,TRBJ1-5,TGTGCCAGTAAAGGGGGACAGGGGCTCATCTCGCCCCAGCATTTT,CASKGGQGLISPQHF
TRBV2,.,TRBJ1-6,TGTGCCAGCAGAGACAGCCCTGTATCACCCCTCCACTTT,CASRDSPVSPLHF
TRBV7-2,TRBD2,TRBJ2-7,TGTGCCAGCAGCTTAAGGCGGACTAGCGGGGGCGGGGAGCAGTACTTC,CASSLRRTSGGGEQYF
TRBV2,.,TRBJ1-5,TGTGCCAGCAGCCTGGGGGGTCAGCCCCAGCATTTT,CASSLGGQPQHF
TRBV7-2,.,TRBJ1-5,TGTGCCAGCAGCTCAGGACAGCTTAATCAGCCCCAGCATTTT,CASSSGQLNQPQHF
TRBV7-9,.,TRBJ1-1,TGTGCCAGCAGCGTCGGACAGATGAACACTGAAGCTTTCTTT,CASSVGQMNTEAFF
TRBV7-2,TRBD1,TRBJ2-7,TGTGCCAGCAGCCGACAGGGATCCACGTCATACGAGCAGTACTTC,CASSRQGSTSYEQYF
TRBV7-2,TRBD2,TRBJ2-7,TGTGCCAGCAGCCCGGGACTAGCGAACGAGCAGTACTTC,CASSPGLANEQYF
TRBV4-1,TRBD1,TRBJ2-2,TGCGCCAGCAGCCTGGACAGGGGTACAGGGGAGCTGTTTTTT,CASSLDRGTGELFF
TRBV6-5,.,TRBJ2-2,TGTGCCACCTACCGCGGGGAGCTGTTTTTT,CATYRGELFF
TRBV11-2,.,TRBJ2-3,TGTGCCAGCAGCTTAAACCTAGGAGATACGCAGTATTTT,CASSLNLGDTQYF
TRBV18,.,TRBJ2-7,TGTGCCAGCTCACCCCCCGGAGGCTCATCCTACGAGCAGTACTTC,CASSPPGGSSYEQYF
TRBV2,TRBD1,TRBJ2-3,TGTGCCCCCGGGGTCGGGACAGGGGGCGCAGATACGCAGTATTTT,CAPGVGTGGADTQYF
TRBV7-9,.,TRBJ1-1,TGTGCCAGCAGTCGAGACCAGGGAAGAGCTTTCTTT,CASSRDQGRAFF
TRBV4-2,.,TRBJ2-2,TGTGCCAGCAGCCAATCCGACATTTACACCGGGGAGCTGTTTTTT,CASSQSDIYTGELFF
TRBV19,TRBD1,TRBJ2-5,TGTGCCAGTAGGGCCCCGGGACAGGGGCAAGAGCAGTACTTC,CASRAPGQGQEQYF
TRBV5-6,.,TRBJ1-4,TGTGCCAGCAAGCGGGGAACTAATGAAAAACTGTTTTTT,CASKRGTNEKLFF
TRBV4-2,TRBD2,TRBJ2-7,TGTGCCAGCAGCCAACTAGGACTAGCGGGGGAACGCGAGCAGTACTTC,CASSQLGLAGEREQYF
TRBV28,.,TRBJ1-5,TGTGCCAGCAGTACAGGGATGGGTAGGGAGCATTATCAGCCCCAGCATTTT,CASSTGMGREHYQPQHF
TRBV5-6,TRBD1,TRBJ1-2,TGTGCCAGCAGCTACGGAACAGGGGTAGTAGGCTACACCTTC,CASSYGTGVVGYTF
TRBV5-4,.,TRBJ2-3,TGTGCCAGCAGTTTGTATGGGGAGGGGGGCCTCGGTGATACGCAGTATTTT,CASSLYGEGGLGDTQYF
TRBV28,TRBD1,TRBJ2-7,TGTGCCAGCAGTTCGCGGGGTCGGACAGGGACCTACGAGCAGTACTTC,CASSSRGRTGTYEQYF
TRBV19,.,TRBJ1-4,TGTGCCAGTAGTGGAGTGTGGGGGGACCGAACTAATGAAAAACTGTTTTTT,CASSGVWGDRTNEKLFF
TRBV5-1,TRBD1,TRBJ2-7,TGCGCCAGCAGCCCCGGGACAGGATTCCCCTCAGGTTACGAGCAGTACTTC,CASSPGTGFPSGYEQYF
TRBV9,.,TRBJ1-2,TGTGCCAGCAGCCCCCATTCAGGGACCTTC,CASSPHSGTF
TRBV10-3,TRBD2,TRBJ2-3,TGTGCCACCCGAGACAGGCTAGCGGGGCCTGATACGCAGTATTTT,CATRDRLAGPDTQYF
TRBV4-2,TRBD2,TRBJ2-3,TGTGCCAGCAGCGGCTACGCGGGGGGGCGCACAGATACGCAGTATTTT,CASSGYAGGRTDTQYF
TRBV10-3,.,TRBJ1-3,TGTGCCATCAACCCGGACAGTTTAGGCTCTGGAAACACCATATATTTT,CAINPDSLGSGNTIYF
TRBV19,TRBD1,TRBJ1-2,TGTGCCAGTAGTATACCTCACAGGGGCTCGCAGTTCTATGGCTACACCTTC,CASSIPHRGSQFYGYTF
TRBV15,TRBD1,TRBJ2-5,TGTGCCGCCAGCCACCGGACAGGCCGAGAGACCCAGTACTTC,CAASHRTGRETQYF
TRBV6-6,.,TRBJ2-4,TGTGCCAGCAGGACACCGGCCAAAAACATTCAGTACTTC,CASRTPAKNIQYF
TRBV6-5,TRBD1,TRBJ2-7,TGTGCCAGCAGTTCCCGGGACAGGCAGACCTACGAGCAGTACTTC,CASSSRDRQTYEQYF
TRBV21-1,.,TRBJ2-7,TGTGCCAGCAGAACGACAGCTACTTTTAGGGGCTACGAGCAGTACTTC,CASRTTATFRGYEQYF
TRBV5-8,TRBD1,TRBJ2-7,TGTGCCAGCATATCGGAGCTGGCAGGGGGTTACGAGCAGTACTTC,CASISELAGGYEQYF
TRBV18,.,TRBJ2-7,TGTGCCAGCTCACCAAGGATACGGCAAAAGGAGGGCTACGAGCAGTACTTC,CASSPRIRQKEGYEQYF
TRBV5-1,.,TRBJ1-1,TGCGCCAGCAGCTTGGGGGACACGGGATCGGTCACTGAAGCTTTCTTT,CASSLGDTGSVTEAFF
TRBV19,TRBD1,TRBJ1-2,TGTGCCAGTAGTAATCGCCAGGGGGTCAATGGCTACACCTTC,CASSNRQGVNGYTF
TRBV10-3,TRBD1,TRBJ1-6,TGTGCCATCAGCAATCCGGGACAGGGGTATTCACCCCTCCACTTT,CAISNPGQGYSPLHF
TRBV9,TRBD2,TRBJ2-7,TGTGCCAGCAGCCTTGGACTAGCGGAGAGCTCCTACGAGCAGTACTTC,CASSLGLAESSYEQYF
TRBV7-2,.,TRBJ1-1,TGTGCCAGCAGCTTAACAGGGAATACTGAAGCTTTCTTT,CASSLTGNTEAFF
TRBV19,.,TRBJ1-1,TGTGCCAGTAGTCTACGAATGAACACTGAAGCTTTCTTT,CASSLRMNTEAFF
TRBV9,.,TRBJ1-4,TGTGCCAGCAGCGTAGGACGGTCCAAGCGAGAAAAACTGTTTTTT,CASSVGRSKREKLFF
TRBV6-1,TRBD2,TRBJ2-7,TGTGCCAGCCAGCTAGCGGGGGGACCCTACGAGCAGTACTTC,CASQLAGGPYEQYF
TRBV7-2,TRBD1,TRBJ1-3,TGTGCCAGCAGCTTCCGGGACAGTACCACCATATATTTT,CASSFRDSTTIYF
TRBV6-5,TRBD1,TRBJ1-1,TGTGCCAGCAGTTACTCGGAGGGACAGGGGGTGACTTTCTTT,CASSYSEGQGVTFF